Listed here are 16 T cell receptor beta chains from one sample, sequenced in a study of T cell responses to AZD1222 COVID-19 vaccine. The assay was immunoSEQ multiplex PCR, and TCRdb's table has in-frame clones only and misses some. The table lists about 170,000 clones, over 90% of them singletons, with approximately 4% in the top ten. Source: peripheral blood, taken on day 0 of AZD1222 vaccination. The receptor source for this set is an adult in good health.

This clone was seen a handful of times. The chain uses TRBV30 and TRBJ1-3; TRBD1 is a possible D gene (5 bases). The CDR3 runs to 12 residues. V shed 4 bases and J shed 2 bases, with 6 bases lying between them. The germline gives CDR1 GTSNPN, CDR2 SVGIG (reference sequence). CDR3 in DNA: TGTGCCTGGAAGGGGACTGGAAACACCATATATTTT. Translating it yields CAWKGTGNTIYF.

A note on this clone: At one of its ends the junction is not consistent with the germline gene, which may arise from a read error. The chain carries TRBV5-1 and TRBJ2-5; D possibly corresponds to TRBD1 (6 bases). Germline CDR1 and CDR2: SGHRS and YFSETQ. CDR3 size: 13 residues. CDR3 nucleotides: TGCGCCAGCAGGTTGGACAGTCAAGAGACCCAGTACTTC. This codes for CASRLDSQETQYF.

As concerns this clone: This sample also contains other DNA sequences that code for the same CDR3. The chain combines TRBV7-9 with TRBJ1-1; the D is unclear. Germline lookup yields CDR1 SEHNR and CDR2 FQNEAQ (reference sequence). V lost 1 base and J 3 bases, leaving 6 bases between the germline ends. This CDR3 has 13 residues. The CDR3, as DNA: TGTGCCAGCAGCTTAGGAGGCGACACTGAAGCTTTCTTT. This codes for CASSLGGDTEAFF.

The chain joins TRBV7-8 to TRBJ2-3, with TRBD2 identical over 8 bases. The CDR3 loop spans 15 amino acids. Germline assignment: CDR1 SGHVS and CDR2 FQNEAQ. Trimming at V came to 1 base and at J to 4 bases, leaving 4 bases not matched to a gene. The CDR3 coding sequence is TGTGCCAGCAGCTTAGGCGTAGCGGGACCAGATACGCAGTATTTT. Amino acids: CASSLGVAGPDTQYF.

This sequence joins TRBV7-2 and TRBJ1-1; unclear D gene. Trimming stripped 2 bases from V and 6 bases from J, with 13 bases between. The length of the CDR3 is 14 residues. Germline values: CDR1 SGHTA, CDR2 FQGNSA. CDR3: CASSLLHSGSEAFF. CDR3 in DNA: TGTGCCAGCAGCTTACTACATAGTGGGTCTGAAGCTTTCTTT.

The chain couples TRBV18 to TRBJ2-7; 13 bases agree with TRBD2. Germline assignment: CDR1 KGHSH and CDR2 LQKENI. V lost 3 bases to trimming and J lost 3 bases; unmatched junction nucleotides: 11. The CDR3 consists of 18 residues. The DNA for the CDR3 is TGTGCCAGCTCACCTGTGCCAGGGACTAGCGGGAACTACTACGAGCAGTACTTC. Translating gives CASSPVPGTSGNYYEQYF.

This sequence joins TRBV3-1 (or the pseudogene TRBV3-2) and TRBJ1-1, with 8 positions matching TRBD1. Trimming cost V 0 bases and J 4 bases; bases outside gene matches: 4. Germline lookup yields CDR1 LGHDT and CDR2 YNNKEL (reference sequence). The CDR3 is 15 amino acids. For the CDR3, the DNA is TGTGCCAGCAGCCAAGATCGGACAGGGACCACTGAAGCTTTCTTT. It yields the protein CASSQDRTGTTEAFF.

The chain carries TRBV7-9 and TRBJ2-3; D gene uncertain. Per germline, CDR1 SEHNR and CDR2 FQNEAQ (reference sequence). With 0 bases removed from V and 7 bases from J, the gap between germline ends came to 5 bases. The CDR3 extends over 12 amino acids. CDR3 in amino acids: CASSLAQNTQYF. CDR3 sequence (DNA): TGTGCCAGCAGCTTAGCCCAAAATACGCAGTATTTT.

The V call is TRBV18, the J call TRBJ2-4; D gene ambiguous. Germline assignment: CDR1 KGHSH and CDR2 LQKENI. The CDR3 loop spans 16 amino acids. V was pared by 3 bases and J by 0 bases, with 12 bases between. Written as DNA, the CDR3 is TGTGCCAGCTCACCGTCGGCTGGCCTAGCCAAAAACATTCAGTACTTC. Encoded protein: CASSPSAGLAKNIQYF.

The gene calls are TRBV29-1 and TRBJ2-7; 7 bases agree with TRBD2. The CDR3 consists of 13 residues. Germline-derived CDR1 and CDR2 are SQVTM and ANQGSEA. Losses at the gene ends were 3 bases for V and 2 bases for J; bases not matched to a gene: 4. The DNA of the CDR3 is TGCAGCGTTGATGGGGGGGTAGCCTACGAGCAGTACTTC. Protein: CSVDGGVAYEQYF.

The table lists this clone with a count of one. The chain has TRBV3-1 (or the pseudogene TRBV3-2) and TRBJ1-6; D unclear. The germline gives CDR1 LGHDT, CDR2 YNNKEL (reference sequence). This CDR3 contains 15 residues. The V and J ends lost 0 bases and 6 bases respectively, with 9 bases between them. Written as DNA, the CDR3 is TGTGCCAGCAGCCAAGAATCCGTCCCTAATTCACCCCTCCACTTT. This sequence encodes CASSQESVPNSPLHF.

The genes are TRBV6-5 and TRBJ2-7, with D perhaps matching TRBD1 (6 bases). The CDR3 is 15 amino acids. The germline V and J ends were trimmed by 6 bases and 2 bases, with 17 bases remaining between them. Per the germline V gene, CDR1 is MNHEY and CDR2 is SVGAGI. The CDR3 nucleotides are TGTGCCAGCAGGGGGGTAGGGGGTAGGACCTACGAGCAGTACTTC. It is translated as CASRGVGGRTYEQYF.

The CDR3 sequence is CASSLASGLPKNIQYF. CDR3 nucleotide sequence: TGTGCCAGCAGCTTAGCGTCCGGGCTCCCCAAAAACATTCAGTACTTC. V usage is TRBV7-8 and J usage is TRBJ2-4; D is undetermined. Germline CDR1 reads SGHVS; CDR2 reads FQNEAQ. The CDR3 is 16 amino acids. V lost 0 bases, J lost 2 bases, and 11 bases lay in between.

The chain recombines TRBV4-1 with TRBJ2-5; D is unresolved. V gave up 2 bases and J gave up 5 bases, with 9 bases separating them. CDR1 and CDR2 from the germline V gene are MGHRA and YSYEKL. The CDR3 length is 13 residues. For the CDR3, the DNA is TGCGCCAGCAGCCAAATACTCCTCGAGACCCAGTACTTC. Translating it yields CASSQILLETQYF.

J is TRBJ1-5 and V is TRBV29-1; tentatively, D is TRBD1 (5 bases). From germline, CDR1 is SQVTM and CDR2 ANQGSEA. The CDR3 runs 13 residues. V was cut by 7 bases and J by 9 bases, with 19 bases left in between. The DNA for the CDR3 is TGCAGCGGTAACACAGGTGGGAATTCGCCCCAGCATTTT. Translation gives CSGNTGGNSPQHF.

The V gene is TRBV5-3, the J gene TRBJ1-4, with D unclear. TRBV5-3 is an ORF, and what it does is uncertain. V was clipped by 4 bases and J by 8 bases, with 6 bases between them. The length of the CDR3 is 11 residues. In DNA, the CDR3 is TGTGCCAGAAGCCCCGGGGAAAAACTGTTTTTT. This gives the protein CARSPGEKLFF.